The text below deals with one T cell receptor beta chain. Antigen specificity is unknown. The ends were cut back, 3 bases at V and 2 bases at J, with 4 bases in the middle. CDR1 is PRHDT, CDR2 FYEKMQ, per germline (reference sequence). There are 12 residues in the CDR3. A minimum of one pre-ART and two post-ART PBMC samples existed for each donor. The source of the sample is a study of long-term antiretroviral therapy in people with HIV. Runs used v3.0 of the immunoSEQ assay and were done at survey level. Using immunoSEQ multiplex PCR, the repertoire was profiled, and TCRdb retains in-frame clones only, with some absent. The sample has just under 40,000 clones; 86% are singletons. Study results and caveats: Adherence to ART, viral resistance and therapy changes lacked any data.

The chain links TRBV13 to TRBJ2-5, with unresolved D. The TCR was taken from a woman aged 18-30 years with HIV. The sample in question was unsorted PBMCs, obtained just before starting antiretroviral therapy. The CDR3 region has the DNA TGTGCCAGCAGCTTTGGGCAAGAGACCCAGTACTTC. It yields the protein CASSFGQETQYF.